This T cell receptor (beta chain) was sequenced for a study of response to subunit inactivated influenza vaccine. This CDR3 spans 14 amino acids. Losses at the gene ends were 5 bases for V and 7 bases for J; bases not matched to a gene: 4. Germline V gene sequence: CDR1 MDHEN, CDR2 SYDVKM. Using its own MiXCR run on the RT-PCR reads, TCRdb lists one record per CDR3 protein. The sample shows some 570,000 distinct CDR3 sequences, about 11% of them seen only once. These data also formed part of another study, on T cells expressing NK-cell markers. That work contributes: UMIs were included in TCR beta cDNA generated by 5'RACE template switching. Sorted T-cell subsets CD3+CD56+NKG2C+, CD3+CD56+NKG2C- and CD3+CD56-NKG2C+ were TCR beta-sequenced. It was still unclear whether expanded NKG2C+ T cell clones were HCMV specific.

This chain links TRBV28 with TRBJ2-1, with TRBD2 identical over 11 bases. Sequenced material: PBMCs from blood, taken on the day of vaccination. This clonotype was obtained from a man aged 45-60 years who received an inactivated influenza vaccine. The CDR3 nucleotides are TGTGCCAGCAGTAAAGTAGCGGGAGGGAATGAGCAGTTCTTC. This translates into CASSKVAGGNEQFF.